This TCR beta chain emerged from a study of shared clonotypes between healthy human individuals (dated by TCRdb to about 2020). Context from the whole study: The cohort comprised a couple of women and a few men aged 18 to 49 years. The study deeply sequenced blood TCR repertoires of five healthy adults to estimate repertoire size and the extent of clonotype sharing between individuals. Libraries were prepared and TCR repertoires were sequenced by different laboratories using diverse techniques, in order to increase sequencing depth and limit assay-specific biases. Each donor's leukapheresis produced roughly between about 0.8 and 10 billion PBMCs. The investigation overall reported the following: Pairwise subsampling indicated that sequencing depth was expected to affect the degree of clonotype sharing among donors. Because the study included a small number of donors, the genetic and exposure-history diversity represented was limited. Sampling was restricted to blood, and TCR repertoires in tissues likely differ from the TCR repertoires found in blood.

Using the deep immunoSEQ assay, TCR CDR3 regions were amplified from genomic DNA by multiplex PCR. For each cell subset, the extracted genomic DNA was distributed evenly across all wells of several immunoSEQ 96-well plates, and each plate served as one replicate. For unsorted PBMC, approximately 0.3 ug of genomic DNA, equivalent to around 30,000 T cell genomes, went into each replicate PCR. Genomic DNA from unsorted PBMC was sequenced over ten immunoSEQ deep assay plates. Purified libraries were quantified with a Qubit 3.0 fluorometer, sized on a Bioanalyzer 2100, and re-quantified with the KAPA Library Quantification kit. Every immunoSEQ 96-well plate was sequenced on a dedicated single-read 150-cycle Illumina NextSeq 550 flow cell. For the original study's pipeline: Because only junctional sequences without quality scores were contained in the immunoSEQ output, filtering matching that applied to full-length reads could not be performed. To assign V/J genes and CDR3, sequences were annotated against IMGT germline references using PyIR, a Python wrapper for IgBLAST v1.9. Any read was removed if the V/J assignment was weak (E-value above 1e-6), the CDR3 was missing, or the read contained stop codons, out-of-frame junctions, or ambiguous translated residues. V3J clonotypes were defined by identical inferred V gene, J gene, and CDR3 amino acid sequence. The percentage overlap between two repertoires was calculated by dividing the number of shared unique clonotypes by the size of the smaller repertoire. RTK rarefaction, the Chao1 estimator, and Recon v2.1 estimates of unobserved clonotypes were used to assess repertoire richness. What TCRdb holds here is the immuneACCESS table cut down to in-frame rearrangements. Part of the clones is not present; checked against another copy, under half of the missing clones reflect an unresolved V gene, and the others are unexplained. The V and J calls and the clone size are those of that table, but D and trimming were determined from the DNA. For this sample there are about 490,000 clones; roughly 80% appear just once. Of the sample, around 13% falls within the top ten clones.

The donors were healthy, HIV-negative adults who had no recently reported acute infections or vaccinations. Every donor was a Caucasian adult residing in Nashville, Tennessee, USA. In the unsorted samples, approximately 85 million PBMCs were counted, and genomic DNA was extracted using the QIAamp DNA Blood Mini kit. Blood was obtained by leukapheresis, after which PBMCs were separated by Ficoll-Histopaque density gradient centrifugation and cryopreserved in liquid nitrogen vapor phase. With regard to this clone: Its antigen has not been determined. Nothing much larger sits one base from this clone, and base qualities are not available.

From its cysteine to its phenylalanine, the CDR3 spans 14 amino acids. Just the 42-base CDR3 DNA is kept, in frame starting at base 1. From a lookup of the germline V gene, CDR1 and CDR2 are SGHRS and YFSETQ. The junction carries 10 bases between V and J, which are trimmed by 0 bases and 6 bases respectively. The receptor was isolated from a middle-aged woman in good health. Some clones in this sample may be carry-over from other donors' samples. What was sequenced was PBMCs. This chain is built from TRBV5-1 and TRBJ1-5, with no confidently assigned D gene. CDR3 region: CASSLGGNGQPQHF. The DNA is TGCGCCAGCAGCTTGGGAGGGAACGGTCAGCCCCAGCATTTT.